One sample yielded the 10 T cell receptor beta chains listed below, sequenced in a study of human T cells and chemical hapten exposure. A single record per CDR3 protein comes from TCRdb applying MiXCR to the RACE reads. The sample has approximately 40,000 distinct CDR3 sequences; about 3.5% are singletons. The time point: patch test 2, 6 weeks after DPC sensitization. Treatment reported: therapeutic diphenylcyclopropenone sensitization with weekly scalp DPC. The sequences come from whole blood, collected in connection with sensitization to the hapten diphenylcyclopropenone (DPC). These receptors originate from a man aged 35-49 years with alopecia areata. Some clones in this sample may be carry-over from other donors' samples.

The sample holds many counts of this clonotype. This sequence joins TRBV6-5 and TRBJ2-4; the match to TRBD1 covers 9 bases. CDR1 MNHEY and CDR2 SVGAGI come from the germline V gene. The CDR3 extends over 16 amino acids. Trimming cost V 9 bases and J 0 bases; bases outside gene matches: 9. CDR3 bases: TGTGCCAGTGGAGGGGGGACAGGGCTAGCCAAAAACATTCAGTACTTC. Protein product: CASGGGTGLAKNIQYF.

In its sample, this clonotype was seen many times. This chain connects TRBV28 to TRBJ1-1; D might be TRBD1 (5 bases). The germline gives CDR1 MDHEN, CDR2 SYDVKM. V lost 7 bases, J lost 5 bases, and 17 bases lay in between. The CDR3 loop spans 14 amino acids. CDR3 sequence reads: CASNPPGRGTEAFF. For the CDR3, the DNA is TGTGCCAGCAACCCGCCGGGGCGCGGGACTGAAGCTTTCTTT. The whole variable domain, remainder taken from reference TRBV28 and TRBJ1-1, is DVKVTQSSRYLVKRTGEKVFLECVQDMDHENMFWYRQDPGLGLRLIYFSYDVKMKEKGDIPEGYSVSREKKERFSLILESASTNQTSMYLCASNPPGRGTEAFFGQGTRLTVV.

This clonotype occurred many times. The chain carries TRBV10-3 and TRBJ1-5; D may be TRBD1 (6 bases). The germline CDR1 and CDR2 sequences are ENHRY and SYGVKD. The CDR3 covers 15 residues. The V end lost 2 bases, the J end lost 4 bases, and 12 bases lay between the germline ends. Here the CDR3 reads CAISEPGHGNQPQHF. DNA of the CDR3: TGTGCCATCAGTGAGCCGGGACACGGGAATCAGCCCCAGCATTTT.

Only a few counts were recorded for this clonotype. Here the CDR3 reads CASSLVGQIGNTIYF. CDR3 nucleotide sequence: TGTGCCAGCAGCTTAGTAGGACAGATTGGAAACACCATATATTTT. The gene calls are TRBV7-2 and TRBJ1-3; a possible D gene is TRBD1 (6 bases). The V gene lost 1 base and the J gene lost 3 bases, with 10 bases spanning the gap. The CDR3 covers 15 residues. Per germline, CDR1 SGHTA and CDR2 FQGNSA.

This clonotype was seen repeatedly, ten times or more. This chain links TRBV3-1 with TRBJ1-2, with 8 bases fitting TRBD1. Germline V gene lookup returns CDR1 LGHDT and CDR2 YNNKEL (reference sequence). V dropped 2 bases and J dropped 8; count of bases not matched to a gene: 10. This CDR3 is 15 amino acids long. The CDR3 DNA follows: TGTGCCAGCAGCCAACAGGGGGCTACGACAAAAGGCTACACCTTC. It specifies CASSQQGATTKGYTF.

This clonotype was counted a few times. This chain joins TRBV12-3 or TRBV12-4 and TRBJ1-1, with 7 bases matching TRBD1. The V segment lost 3 bases and the J segment 11 bases; nucleotides outside the gene matches: 6. There are 12 residues in the CDR3. The CDR3 DNA reads as TGTGCCAGCAGTTTTGTGAGGGGGCAGGCTTTCTTT. It encodes CASSFVRGQAFF.

This clonotype was found a few times. The V gene is TRBV14, the J gene TRBJ1-6; a weak D match, TRBD1 (6 bases). V shed 5 bases and J shed 7 bases, with 12 bases lying between them. In germline, CDR1 is SGHDN, CDR2 FVKESK. This CDR3 has 14 residues. The CDR3 nucleotides are TGTGCCAGCAGCTCAGGGGCAATCAATTCACCCCTCCACTTT. It codes for CASSSGAINSPLHF.

This sequence joins TRBV7-2 and TRBJ2-3; D might be TRBD1 (6 bases). The CDR3 contains 15 residues. Germline values: CDR1 SGHTA, CDR2 FQGNSA. V shed 5 bases and J shed 6 bases, with 18 bases lying between them. The CDR3: CASSHGQHNSDTQYF. The CDR3 bases are TGTGCCAGCAGCCATGGACAGCACAACAGCGATACGCAGTATTTT.

This clonotype was seen many times. CDR3 DNA: TGTGCCAGCTCAATTCCGGGGTCGGGCCAGCCCCAGCATTTT. It codes for CASSIPGSGQPQHF. The gene calls are TRBV2 and TRBJ1-5; D is unclear. Trimming cost V 8 bases and J 7 bases, with 18 bases left between them. Germline V gives CDR1 SNHLY, CDR2 FYNNEI. The CDR3 has 14 residues.

This clonotype was recorded at least ten times. This sequence joins TRBV10-1 and TRBJ2-3; 9 nucleotides line up with TRBD2. V was clipped by 2 bases and J by 3 bases; unmatched bases: 6. The CDR3 has 16 amino acids. Germline CDR1 is WNHNN and CDR2 is SYGVQD (reference sequence). In DNA, the CDR3 is TGCGCCAGCAGTGAGAGTAGCGGGAGAGGTACAGATACGCAGTATTTT. Amino acids: CASSESSGRGTDTQYF.